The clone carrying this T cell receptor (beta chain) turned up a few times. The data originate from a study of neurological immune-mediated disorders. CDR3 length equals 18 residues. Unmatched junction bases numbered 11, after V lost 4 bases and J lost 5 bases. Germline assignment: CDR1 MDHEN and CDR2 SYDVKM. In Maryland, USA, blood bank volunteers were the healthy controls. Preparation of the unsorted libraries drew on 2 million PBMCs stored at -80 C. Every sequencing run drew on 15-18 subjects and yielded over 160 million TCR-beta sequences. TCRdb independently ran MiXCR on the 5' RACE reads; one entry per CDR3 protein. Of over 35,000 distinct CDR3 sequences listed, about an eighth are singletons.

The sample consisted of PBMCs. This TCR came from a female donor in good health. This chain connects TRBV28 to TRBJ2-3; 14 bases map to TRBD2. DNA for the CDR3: TGTGCCAGCAGTTCCGCCGGGACTAGCGGGAGTATTTTAGATACGCAGTATTTT. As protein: CASSSAGTSGSILDTQYF.